These 22 T cell receptor beta chains originate from one sample sequenced in a study of T-cell reconstitution after alpha-beta-depleted transplantation in children. Preparation of the TCRbeta library used unique molecular identifiers. TCRdb re-analysed the PCR reads in MiXCR, keeping a single row per CDR3 protein. The table shows around 700,000 distinct CDR3 sequences, with around 13% occurring only once. The sample was PBMCs, taken before TCRalphabeta/CD19-depleted stem cell transplant. Receptor source: a girl aged 2 to 10 with congenital amegakaryocytic thrombocytopenia, due to receive a stem cell transplant.

Only a few counts were recorded for this clonotype. The rearrangement joins TRBV6-4 to TRBJ1-1, with D uncertain. CDR3 length: 16 residues. The germline V and J ends were trimmed by 2 bases and 4 bases, with 17 bases remaining between them. Germline values: CDR1 MRHNA, CDR2 SNTAGT. CDR3: CASSDAGPGHGTEAFF. In nucleotides, the CDR3 is TGTGCCAGCAGTGACGCTGGACCCGGGCACGGCACTGAAGCTTTCTTT.

About this clonotype itself: This may be a read error, as it is one base from a much larger clone. The rearrangement joins TRBV5-1 to TRBJ2-7; perhaps TRBD2 as D (5 bases). In germline, CDR1 is SGHRS, CDR2 YFSETQ. This CDR3 is 16 amino acids long. The CDR3 DNA follows: TGCCCCAGCAGCGTAGGAGCGGATATAAAACCCTACGAGCAGTACTTC. Amino acid sequence: CPSSVGADIKPYEQYF.

This clonotype was counted many times. This chain's CDR3 is CSARDYGHSEAFF. The CDR3 DNA sequence: TGCAGTGCTAGAGATTATGGGCACTCTGAAGCTTTCTTT. The chain joins TRBV20-1 to TRBJ1-1; D is uncertain. The CDR3 is made up of 13 amino acids. Between the trimmed V and J ends, which lost 0 bases and 6 bases, there was a span of 11 bases. Germline V gene sequence: CDR1 DFQATT, CDR2 SNEGSKA (reference sequence).

This clonotype has a count of ten or more. CDR3 sequence (DNA): TGTGCCAGCAGCAGGACCCAGCGGGAGAATCGGGATGAGCAGTTCTTC. It is translated as CASSRTQRENRDEQFF. The rearrangement uses TRBV28 and TRBJ2-1; 8 nucleotides line up with TRBD2. The ends lost 6 bases at V and 8 bases at J; junction bases unmatched: 15. CDR1 and CDR2 from the germline V gene are MDHEN and SYDVKM. The CDR3 is 16 amino acids.

This clonotype was counted only a few times. This chain uses TRBV2 with TRBJ2-1; D possibly corresponds to TRBD2 (6 bases). Trimming pared 4 bases from V and 10 bases from J, leaving 32 bases between. This CDR3 is 19 amino acids long. Germline V CDR1 and CDR2: SNHLY, FYNNEI. The CDR3: CASSVTLHRFGRISEEQFF. The CDR3 coding sequence is TGTGCCAGCAGTGTTACGCTCCACCGATTCGGGAGAATAAGTGAGGAGCAGTTCTTC.

The chain employs TRBV3-1 and TRBJ2-1; D ambiguous. In germline, CDR1 is LGHDT, CDR2 YNNKEL (reference sequence). The CDR3 extends over 15 amino acids. V lost 0 bases and J lost 8, with 14 bases in between. Here the CDR3 DNA reads TGTGCCAGCAGCCAAGATTCGTTACCGCAGGATGAGCAGTTCTTC. This sequence encodes CASSQDSLPQDEQFF.

The chain combines TRBV5-1 with TRBJ2-7; 8 bases align to TRBD2. Losses at the gene ends were 1 base for V and 9 bases for J; bases not matched to a gene: 12. The V gene's germline CDR1 is SGHRS and CDR2 YFSETQ. This CDR3 has 15 residues. The CDR3 nucleotides read TGCGCCAGCAGCTTGACTAGCGGTCCCCTCCTTGGGCAGTACTTC. Translated: CASSLTSGPLLGQYF.

This clonotype has only a few counts. This rearrangement joins TRBV28 to TRBJ1-5; D possibly corresponds to TRBD1 (5 bases). The V end lost 2 bases, the J end lost 0 bases, and 14 bases lay between the germline ends. The CDR3 totals 17 residues. CDR1 and CDR2 (germline): MDHEN, SYDVKM. In nucleotides, the CDR3 is TGTGCCAGCAGTTTAAGGGACGGCCTGCTTAGCAATCAGCCCCAGCATTTT. Its protein product is CASSLRDGLLSNQPQHF.

This clonotype was detected many times. V gene TRBV27 combines with J gene TRBJ2-5, with no clear D. The germline CDR1 and CDR2 sequences are MNHEY and SMNVEV (reference sequence). This CDR3 is 13 amino acids long. Trimming took 1 base from V and 5 from J, leaving 8 bases between them. The CDR3 DNA follows: TGTGCCAGCAGTTTATTCGCTAGGGAGACCCAGTACTTC. Amino acid sequence: CASSLFARETQYF.

J is TRBJ2-1 and V is TRBV27; 14 nucleotides match TRBD2. Germline loops: CDR1 MNHEY, CDR2 SMNVEV (reference sequence). CDR3 length equals 16 residues. V lost 5 bases to trimming and J lost 6 bases; unmatched junction nucleotides: 6. DNA of the CDR3: TGTGCCAGCAGTCACGGGACTAGCGGGAGTTTCAATGAGCAGTTCTTC. Residues: CASSHGTSGSFNEQFF.

This clonotype has a count of ten or more. The CDR3 region is CAISNRISNQPQHF. As DNA, the CDR3 is TGTGCCATCAGTAACAGGATAAGCAATCAGCCCCAGCATTTT. This chain links TRBV10-3 with TRBJ1-5, with D perhaps matching TRBD1 (5 bases). This CDR3 comprises 14 residues. Deletions cut 5 bases from V and 1 base from J, with 9 bases between. CDR1 and CDR2 from the germline V gene are ENHRY and SYGVKD.

There are many counts of this clonotype. The chain joins TRBV12-3 or TRBV12-4 to TRBJ2-7; maybe TRBD2 (6 bases). This CDR3 has 13 residues. The V end lost 10 bases, the J end lost 2 bases, and 15 bases lay between the germline ends. CDR3 residues: CATQFSGAYEQYF. For the CDR3, the DNA is TGTGCCACCCAGTTTAGCGGTGCCTACGAGCAGTACTTC.

This clonotype was seen at least ten times. V and J are TRBV20-1 and TRBJ2-7, with 9 bases identical to TRBD2. Trimming removed 3 bases from V and 3 bases from J; junction bases left unmatched: 6. Germline CDR1 reads DFQATT; CDR2 reads SNEGSKA (reference sequence). The CDR3 is made up of 14 amino acids. The CDR3 coding sequence is TGCAGTGCTAGTAGATTAGCGGGAGTCTACGAGCAGTACTTC. Encoded protein: CSASRLAGVYEQYF.

Worth noting for this clonotype: This may stem from a read error, because a much larger clone lies one nucleotide away. V usage is TRBV6-1 and J usage is TRBJ2-7; 12 bases agree with TRBD2. Germline V gene data show CDR1 as MNHNS and CDR2 as SASEGT. This CDR3 has 13 residues. The CDR3 spells CPSKLAGGHEQYF. As DNA, the CDR3 is TGTCCCAGCAAACTAGCGGGAGGCCACGAGCAGTACTTC.

This clonotype has at least ten counts. The chain is built from TRBV20-1 and TRBJ2-1, with TRBD2 matching 10 bases. V was pared by 3 bases and J by 4 bases, with 9 bases of the junction left unmatched. The CDR3 has 16 amino acids. Germline assignment: CDR1 DFQATT and CDR2 SNEGSKA (reference sequence). In nucleotides, the CDR3 is TGCAGTGCTAGTACTAGCGGGATTCCCCCTTACAATGAGCAGTTCTTC. The encoded protein is CSASTSGIPPYNEQFF.

Notes on this clonotype: Since a much larger clone is just one base distant, this may be a read error. V gene TRBV3-1 combines with J gene TRBJ2-7; D is unclear. CDR1 is LGHDT, CDR2 YNNKEL, per germline (reference sequence). Trimming left V 1 base short and J 5 bases short, with 6 bases between. This CDR3 has 12 amino acids. CDR3 in amino acids: CASSQVQDEQYF. DNA for the CDR3: TGTGCCAGCAGCCAAGTCCAAGACGAGCAGTACTTC.

This clonotype appeared a few times. The chain has TRBV5-1 and TRBJ2-5; 7 positions agree with TRBD1. The CDR3 has 14 amino acids. Germline assignment: CDR1 SGHRS and CDR2 YFSETQ. Trimming at V came to 4 bases and at J to 4 bases, leaving 7 bases not matched to a gene. As DNA, the CDR3 is TGCGCCAGCAGCAGGACAGGTGGTCGAGAGACCCAGTACTTC. Translation gives CASSRTGGRETQYF. The full variable domain, rest sourced from reference TRBV5-1 and TRBJ2-5, is KAGVTQTPRYLIKTRGQQVTLSCSPISGHRSVSWYQQTPGQGLQFLFEYFSETQRNKGNFPGRFSGRQFSNSRSEMNVSTLELGDSALYLCASSRTGGRETQYFGPGTRLLVL.

The V call is TRBV10-1, the J call TRBJ2-5, with TRBD2 identical over 14 bases. Germline trimming cut 5 bases from V and 3 bases from J; bases unmatched to any gene: 2. Germline V gives CDR1 WNHNN, CDR2 SYGVQD (reference sequence). The CDR3 runs 15 residues. The CDR3 DNA reads TGCGCCAGCAGTACGGGACTAGCGGGAGAAGAGACCCAGTACTTC. Encoded protein: CASSTGLAGEETQYF.

There are many counts of this clonotype. V usage is TRBV12-3 or TRBV12-4 and J usage is TRBJ2-3; perhaps TRBD2 as D (6 bases). The germline V and J ends were trimmed by 6 bases and 4 bases, with 20 bases remaining between them. The CDR3 length is 16 residues. Here the CDR3 DNA reads TGTGCCAGCAGGCGGGACTCTACTATGATCCCAGATACGCAGTATTTT. It specifies CASRRDSTMIPDTQYF.

A few counts support this clonotype. V and J are TRBV10-3 and TRBJ2-5, with 7 bases lining up with TRBD1. The CDR3 is 17 amino acids. In germline, CDR1 is ENHRY, CDR2 SYGVKD. V was clipped by 3 bases and J by 1 base; unmatched bases: 11. The CDR3 is CAISDSVGQGVQETQYF. The CDR3 DNA is TGTGCCATCAGTGACTCGGTTGGGCAGGGGGTCCAAGAGACCCAGTACTTC.

The rearrangement uses TRBV5-1 and TRBJ2-3; tentative D call: TRBD1 (5 bases). Germline CDR1 SGHRS, CDR2 YFSETQ. V was cut by 2 bases and J by 2 bases, with 15 bases left in between. The CDR3 has 16 residues. The CDR3 region has the DNA TGCGCCAGCAGCTTCGATACAGGTACCTACACAGATACGCAGTATTTT. As protein: CASSFDTGTYTDTQYF.

This clonotype was observed many times. The chain combines TRBV20-1 with TRBJ2-7; the D gene is possibly TRBD1 (5 bases). The CDR3 covers 11 residues. Trimming stripped 2 bases from V and 6 bases from J, with 8 bases between. Per the germline V gene, CDR1 is DFQATT and CDR2 is SNEGSKA (reference sequence). The CDR3 spells CSARNGAEQYF. CDR3 sequence (DNA): TGCAGTGCTAGAAATGGGGCCGAGCAGTACTTC.